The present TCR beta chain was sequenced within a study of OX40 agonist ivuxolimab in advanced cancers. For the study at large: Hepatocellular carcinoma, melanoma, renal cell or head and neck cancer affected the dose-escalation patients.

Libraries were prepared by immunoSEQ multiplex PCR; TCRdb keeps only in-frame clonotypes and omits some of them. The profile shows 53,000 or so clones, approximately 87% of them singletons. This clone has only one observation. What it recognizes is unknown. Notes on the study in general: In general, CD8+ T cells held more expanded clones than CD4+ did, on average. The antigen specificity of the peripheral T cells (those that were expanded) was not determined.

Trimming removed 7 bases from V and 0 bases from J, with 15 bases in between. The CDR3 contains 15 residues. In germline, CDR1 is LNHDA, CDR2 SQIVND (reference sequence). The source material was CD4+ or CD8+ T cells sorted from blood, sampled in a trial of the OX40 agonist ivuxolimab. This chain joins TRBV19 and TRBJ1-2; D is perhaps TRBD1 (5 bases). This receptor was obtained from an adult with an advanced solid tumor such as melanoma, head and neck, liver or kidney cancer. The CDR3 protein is CASIPGDSSNYGYTF. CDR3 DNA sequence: TGTGCCAGTATACCCGGAGACAGTTCTAACTATGGCTACACCTTC.